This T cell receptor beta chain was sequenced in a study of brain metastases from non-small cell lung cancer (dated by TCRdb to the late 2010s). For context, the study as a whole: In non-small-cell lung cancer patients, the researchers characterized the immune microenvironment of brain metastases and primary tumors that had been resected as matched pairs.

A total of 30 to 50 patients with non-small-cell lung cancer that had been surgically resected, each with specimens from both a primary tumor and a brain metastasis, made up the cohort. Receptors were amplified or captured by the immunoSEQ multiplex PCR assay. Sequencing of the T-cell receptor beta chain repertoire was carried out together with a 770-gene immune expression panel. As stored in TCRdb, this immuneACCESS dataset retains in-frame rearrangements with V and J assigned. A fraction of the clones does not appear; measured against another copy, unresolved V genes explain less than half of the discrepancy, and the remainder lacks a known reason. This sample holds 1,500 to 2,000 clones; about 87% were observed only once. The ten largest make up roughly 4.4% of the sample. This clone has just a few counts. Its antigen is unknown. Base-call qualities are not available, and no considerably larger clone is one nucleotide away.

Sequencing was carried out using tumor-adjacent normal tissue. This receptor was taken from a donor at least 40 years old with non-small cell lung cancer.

The CDR3 protein: CASTGLAGIGDTQYF. The nucleotides read TGTGCCAGTACCGGACTAGCGGGTATAGGAGATACGCAGTATTTT. The sequence joins TRBV19 to TRBJ2-3, and 11 junctional nucleotides match TRBD2. V and J are trimmed by 7 bases and 5 bases, and the gene matches miss 8 bases of the junction. Its CDR3 holds 15 amino acids, cysteine through phenylalanine. Of all the DNA, just the CDR3 is kept, 45 bases in frame from base 1. CDR1 and CDR2, per the germline V gene (reference sequence), are LNHDA and SQIVND.